A selection of T cell receptor beta chains follows, all from one sample in a study of cytomegalovirus exposure and HLA in healthy donors. Data came from immunoSEQ multiplex PCR; TCRdb stores just in-frame clones and leaves some out. The sample shows about 62,000 clones, 78% of them seen only once. Sample: PBMCs. These receptors all stem from a man aged 35 to 55 in good health and CMV-seronegative. Both conserved end residues are trimmed from each CDR3. Where a row states a size, it is once, few, many or the class of an expanded clone; other rows omit it.

>once|TRBV5-4|TRBJ1-3
ASSLGAGTSSGNTIY
>.|TRBV4-1|TRBJ2-1
ASSGTSGNYNEQF
>.|TRBV10-3|TRBJ2-5
AISESRGTQY
>.|TRBV18|TRBJ2-3
ASSPGLNTDTQY
>.|TRBV19|TRBJ2-1
ASSIGTSGRYGNEQF
>.|TRBV5-1|TRBJ2-3
ASSLGTGTTDTQY
>.|TRBV19|TRBJ1-2
ASSPDQTGVNYGYT
>.|TRBV7-2|TRBJ1-5
ASSPEGHNALPQH
>.|TRBV6-6|TRBJ2-7
ASSRDLTDSYEQY
>.|TRBV28|TRBJ1-3
ASSPQGGGNTIY
>few|TRBV6-6|TRBJ2-7
ASTPSSRGYEQY
>.|TRBV7-9|TRBJ2-1
SSSPGTSGHNEQF
>few|TRBV27|TRBJ2-5
ASSWGTSGMETQY
>few|TRBV9|TRBJ2-7
ASSVEGESYEQY
>.|TRBV27|TRBJ2-3
ASIGLLGSDTQY
>.|TRBV5-1|TRBJ2-3
ASSFGGAGTDTQY
>.|TRBV6-5|TRBJ2-2
ASRPSGGAGELF
>.|TRBV5-1|TRBJ1-1
ASSLEGARTEAF
>few|TRBV19|TRBJ1-2
ASTTPGVSDYT
>few|TRBV11-3|TRBJ2-7
ASSLEGTYEQY
>.|TRBV11-1|TRBJ2-5
ASSFGLAGGGQETQY
>.|TRBV6-1|TRBJ1-1
ASSEGTRNTEAF
>.|TRBV27|TRBJ2-2
ASRTTGIAGELF
>.|TRBV7-2|TRBJ1-6
ASRTGTGSSPLH
>.|TRBV25-1|TRBJ2-1
ASQGLAGGDEQF
>few|TRBV6-5|TRBJ1-2
ASSFWDRANYGYT
>.|TRBV7-2|TRBJ2-7
ASSPHGQGYEQY
>few|TRBV4-1|TRBJ2-1
ASSQDPRGLAVDEQF
>.|TRBV18|TRBJ1-3
ASSPTGGGNTIY
>.|TRBV6-5|TRBJ1-2
ASSEMAAYGYT
>.|TRBV28|TRBJ2-7
ASSLGGFSYEQY
>once|TRBV18|TRBJ2-1
ASSPRTTGQGSGEQF